These 16 T cell receptor beta chains came from one sample sequenced in a study of blood T cell repertoires in COVID-19. Assay: immunoSEQ multiplex PCR; the TCRdb copy retains only in-frame clones and omits some. The repertoire includes roughly 300,000 clones, 92% of them detected once, and about a fifth sits in the top ten. What was sequenced was PBMCs or T cells enriched from blood (not recorded which). These TCRs come from a young woman who had recovered from COVID-19.

CDR3: CASSSRLAGVQETQYF. In DNA form, the CDR3 reads TGTGCCAGCAGTTCGAGACTAGCGGGAGTCCAAGAGACCCAGTACTTC. The chain combines TRBV28 with TRBJ2-5, with TRBD2 matching over 12 bases. Trimming at V came to 4 bases and at J to 1 base, leaving 4 bases not matched to a gene. This CDR3 is 16 amino acids long. Per the germline V gene, CDR1 is MDHEN and CDR2 is SYDVKM. The variable domain in full, completed from reference TRBV28 and TRBJ2-5, reads DVKVTQSSRYLVKRTGEKVFLECVQDMDHENMFWYRQDPGLGLRLIYFSYDVKMKEKGDIPEGYSVSREKKERFSLILESASTNQTSMYLCASSSRLAGVQETQYFGPGTRLLVL.

This clone was seen only once. The rearrangement links TRBV5-1 to TRBJ2-5, with D maybe TRBD1 (6 bases). CDR1 and CDR2 from the germline V gene are SGHRS and YFSETQ. The CDR3 totals 15 residues. V lost 3 bases and J lost 0, with 12 bases in between. The DNA of the CDR3 is TGCGCCAGCAGCTGGGTCGGGGACAACCAAGAGACCCAGTACTTC. It yields the protein CASSWVGDNQETQYF.

The chain links TRBV19 to TRBJ2-1; 9 bases match TRBD1. The germline gives CDR1 LNHDA, CDR2 SQIVND (reference sequence). This CDR3 has 13 amino acids. V lost 5 bases, J lost 9 bases, and 5 bases stayed unmatched. CDR3 sequence reads: CASSPGQGGEQFF. As DNA, the CDR3 is TGTGCCAGTAGTCCGGGACAGGGTGGTGAGCAGTTCTTC.

The chain carries TRBV13 and TRBJ2-7; D is possibly TRBD2 (6 bases). This CDR3 has 12 amino acids. Germline V CDR1 and CDR2: PRHDT, FYEKMQ (reference sequence). Trimming removed 4 bases at V and 6 bases at J, with 10 bases between. CDR3 region: CASSSQTSEQYF. The CDR3 bases are TGTGCCAGCAGCTCTCAGACTAGCGAGCAGTACTTC. Filled out from reference TRBV13 and TRBJ2-7, the complete variable domain reads AAGVIQSPRHLIKEKRETATLKCYPIPRHDTVYWYQQGPGQDPQFLISFYEKMQSDKGSIPDRFSAQQFSDYHSELNMSSLELGDSALYFCASSSQTSEQYFGPGTRLTVT.

This clone was observed a single time. Additional DNA sequences in this sample encode the identical CDR3. This chain connects TRBV7-2 to TRBJ2-1; no clear D. The CDR3 covers 13 residues. V lost 6 bases and J 4 bases, leaving 10 bases between the germline ends. Germline loops: CDR1 SGHTA, CDR2 FQGNSA. In DNA form, the CDR3 reads TGTGCCAGCAGTTCCGACTTGTACAATGAGCAGTTCTTC. It specifies CASSSDLYNEQFF.

This rearrangement joins TRBV28 to TRBJ1-1; a weak D match, TRBD1 (6 bases). This CDR3 is 13 amino acids long. The ends were cut back, 7 bases at V and 8 bases at J, with 17 bases in the middle. Germline CDR1 and CDR2: MDHEN and SYDVKM. CDR3 protein: CASISTQGEEAFF. CDR3 DNA sequence: TGTGCCAGCATCTCAACACAGGGTGAGGAAGCTTTCTTT.

The chain is built from TRBV28 and TRBJ2-1; a weak D match, TRBD1 (6 bases). The CDR3 length is 17 residues. Germline CDR1 and CDR2: MDHEN and SYDVKM. Trimming pared 2 bases from V and 5 bases from J, leaving 19 bases between. CDR3 in DNA: TGTGCCAGCAGTTTACCTCTTGGCGGAGCAGGGGACAATGAGCAGTTCTTC. Residues: CASSLPLGGAGDNEQFF. Together with reference TRBV28 and TRBJ2-1, the CDR3 gives the full variable domain: DVKVTQSSRYLVKRTGEKVFLECVQDMDHENMFWYRQDPGLGLRLIYFSYDVKMKEKGDIPEGYSVSREKKERFSLILESASTNQTSMYLCASSLPLGGAGDNEQFFGPGTRLTVL.

The J gene is TRBJ1-1, the V gene TRBV7-2; possibly TRBD1 for D (5 bases). Germline CDR1 and CDR2: SGHTA and FQGNSA. The CDR3 is made up of 15 amino acids. Trimming took 2 bases from V and 4 from J, leaving 14 bases between them. CDR3 bases: TGTGCCAGCAGCTTAAAGACCAATAGGGGCACTGAAGCTTTCTTT. It yields the protein CASSLKTNRGTEAFF.

The J gene is TRBJ1-2, the V gene TRBV13; D ambiguous. CDR1 is PRHDT and CDR2 is FYEKMQ in the germline V gene (reference sequence). V was trimmed by 5 bases and J by 4 bases, leaving 20 bases between them. The CDR3 runs 16 residues. The CDR3 is CASSNPGGRGPYGYTF. The CDR3 DNA reads TGTGCCAGCAGCAATCCTGGAGGGAGAGGGCCCTATGGCTACACCTTC.

Here the CDR3 reads CASSKGTAWDEQFF. The CDR3 DNA reads as TGTGCCAGCAGCAAAGGGACAGCCTGGGATGAGCAGTTCTTC. The chain links TRBV11-3 to TRBJ2-1; TRBD1 aligns across 7 bases. After removal of 5 bases from V and 8 bases from J, the junction contained 9 bases not matched to a gene. This CDR3 spans 14 amino acids. Germline lookup yields CDR1 SGHNT and CDR2 YENEEA.

V is TRBV19 and J is TRBJ2-7, with D uncertain. Germline values: CDR1 LNHDA, CDR2 SQIVND (reference sequence). V dropped 3 bases and J dropped 0 bases, with 6 bases sitting between them. The CDR3 sequence is 13 residues long. Here the CDR3 reads CASSISSSYEQYF. CDR3 sequence (DNA): TGTGCCAGTAGTATCTCGAGCTCCTACGAGCAGTACTTC.

The chain has TRBV5-1 and TRBJ2-4; the D gene is possibly TRBD2 (6 bases). With 0 bases removed from V and 1 base from J, the gap between germline ends came to 11 bases. Germline CDR1 SGHRS, CDR2 YFSETQ. The CDR3 length is 16 residues. This chain's CDR3 is CASSLASGRAKNIQYF. In nucleotides, the CDR3 is TGCGCCAGCAGCTTGGCGTCAGGGAGGGCCAAAAACATTCAGTACTTC.

The rearrangement links TRBV7-2 to TRBJ1-4; D is perhaps TRBD1 (6 bases). Germline-derived CDR1 and CDR2 are SGHTA and FQGNSA. CDR3 length: 15 amino acids. V shed 4 bases and J shed 0 bases, with 9 bases lying between them. The CDR3 bases are TGTGCCAGCAGCTGGGGACAAACAACTAATGAAAAACTGTTTTTT. Translation: CASSWGQTTNEKLFF.

The V call is TRBV19, the J call TRBJ2-1; 8 positions agree with TRBD2. CDR3 length equals 15 residues. CDR1 and CDR2 (germline): LNHDA, SQIVND (reference sequence). With V trimmed by 2 bases and J by 4 bases, 4 bases remained unmatched. The DNA for the CDR3 is TGTGCCAGTAGTATAACAGGCGGGGGGTACAATGAGCAGTTCTTC. Translating gives CASSITGGGYNEQFF.

The CDR3 nucleotides are TGTGCCAGCAGCCTAACCGGGACTAGGTACAATGAGCAGTTCTTC. This translates into CASSLTGTRYNEQFF. The chain recombines TRBV7-9 with TRBJ2-1; 8 bases line up with TRBD2. Germline CDR1 is SEHNR and CDR2 is FQNEAQ (reference sequence). CDR3 length equals 15 residues. V was clipped by 5 bases and J by 4 bases; unmatched bases: 7.

The chain links TRBV28 to TRBJ1-1, with D perhaps TRBD1 (5 bases). The CDR3 extends over 15 amino acids. Deletions cut 7 bases from V and 3 bases from J, with 18 bases between. CDR1 and CDR2 (germline): MDHEN, SYDVKM. Written as DNA, the CDR3 is TGTGCCAGCACCACTCGCGGGGGTCTGTACACTGAAGCTTTCTTT. This encodes CASTTRGGLYTEAFF. The complete variable domain, with remaining parts taken from reference TRBV28 and TRBJ1-1, reads DVKVTQSSRYLVKRTGEKVFLECVQDMDHENMFWYRQDPGLGLRLIYFSYDVKMKEKGDIPEGYSVSREKKERFSLILESASTNQTSMYLCASTTRGGLYTEAFFGQGTRLTVV.